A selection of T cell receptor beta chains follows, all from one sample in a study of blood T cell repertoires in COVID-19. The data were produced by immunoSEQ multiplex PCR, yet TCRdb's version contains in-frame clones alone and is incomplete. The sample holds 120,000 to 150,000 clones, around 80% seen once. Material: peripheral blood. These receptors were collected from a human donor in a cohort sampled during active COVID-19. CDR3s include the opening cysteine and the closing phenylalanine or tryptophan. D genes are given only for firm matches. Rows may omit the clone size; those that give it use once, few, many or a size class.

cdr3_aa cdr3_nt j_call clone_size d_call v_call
CASRPEDSKLFF TGTGCCAGCAGACCAGAGGACAGCAAACTGTTTTTT TRBJ1-4 - - TRBV2
CAIRIQLVRGKNTEAFF TGTGCCATCAGAATTCAGTTAGTTCGCGGAAAGAACACTGAAGCTTTCTTT TRBJ1-1 - - TRBV10-3
CASSTRTGMNTEAFF TGTGCCAGTAGTACCCGGACAGGAATGAACACTGAAGCTTTCTTT TRBJ1-1 - TRBD1 TRBV19
CASSQSIATYEQYF TGCGCCAGCAGCCAATCCATAGCGACCTACGAGCAGTACTTC TRBJ2-7 once - TRBV4-1
CASSYKTGRAEAFF TGTGCCAGCAGTTACAAGACAGGGCGTGCTGAAGCTTTCTTT TRBJ1-1 once TRBD1 TRBV6-2/TRBV6-3
CASSQTSGGPDSQYF TGCGCCAGCAGCCAGACTAGCGGGGGGCCTGACAGCCAGTACTTC TRBJ2-5 - TRBD2 TRBV5-1
CASSFSRTKAFF TGTGCCAGCAGTTTCTCTCGCACTAAAGCTTTCTTT TRBJ1-1 few - TRBV12-3/TRBV12-4
CASAQGAQNEEQFF TGCGCCAGCGCACAGGGGGCACAAAATGAGGAGCAGTTCTTC TRBJ2-1 - TRBD1 TRBV5-1
CASSLVPGLNTEAFF TGTGCCAGCAGCTTAGTTCCAGGGTTGAACACTGAAGCTTTCTTT TRBJ1-1 - - TRBV11-2
CASRGVANEKLFF TGTGCCAGTCGGGGGGTTGCTAATGAAAAACTGTTTTTT TRBJ1-4 - - TRBV19
CASSPGRRDLFTDTQYF TGTGCCAGCAGTCCAGGGAGGAGGGACCTGTTCACAGATACGCAGTATTTT TRBJ2-3 - - TRBV6-6
CASSHRLGMNTEAFF TGCGCCAGCAGCCATCGGCTAGGCATGAACACTGAAGCTTTCTTT TRBJ1-1 few - TRBV4-3
CASSLIRDEKLFF TGTGCCAGCAGCTTAATCAGGGATGAAAAACTGTTTTTT TRBJ1-4 - - TRBV11-2
CASSSRRDRMGDTQYF TGTGCCAGCAGCTCCCGTCGGGACAGAATGGGAGATACGCAGTATTTT TRBJ2-3 - - TRBV21-1
CATAGGSGNTIYF TGTGCCACCGCCGGGGGGTCTGGAAACACCATATATTTT TRBJ1-3 - - TRBV11-3
CASSPGVREQFF TGTGCCAGCAGCCCCGGGGTAAGAGAGCAGTTCTTC TRBJ2-1 - - TRBV6-2/TRBV6-3
CASSYVQDNSPLHF TGTGCCAGCAGTTACGTACAAGATAATTCACCCCTCCACTTT TRBJ1-6 - - TRBV6-5
CASSLPLLAGKVTEAFF TGTGCCAGCAGCTTGCCCCTTTTAGCGGGAAAGGTCACTGAAGCTTTCTTT TRBJ1-1 - - TRBV5-4
CASSSGVLRETQYF TGTGCCAGCAGCTCAGGGGTCCTCCGGGAGACCCAGTACTTC TRBJ2-5 - - TRBV5-4
CASSRQDGSYEQYF TGTGCCAGCAGCCGACAAGACGGCTCCTACGAGCAGTACTTC TRBJ2-7 - - TRBV5-5
CSVPTLAGGTDTQYF TGCAGCGTTCCCACCCTAGCGGGGGGGACAGATACGCAGTATTTT TRBJ2-3 - TRBD2 TRBV29-1
CASSGGTLDEKLFF TGTGCCAGCAGCGGAGGGACTTTGGATGAAAAACTGTTTTTT TRBJ1-4 - - TRBV7-2
CASSRGTGTEAFF TGCGCCAGCAGCAGGGGGACGGGCACTGAAGCTTTCTTT TRBJ1-1 - TRBD1 TRBV10-1
CASSVEGYEQYF TGTGCCAGCAGCGTAGAGGGGTACGAGCAGTACTTC TRBJ2-7 - - TRBV9
CASPGVGYTF TGTGCCAGTCCAGGGGTTGGCTACACCTTC TRBJ1-2 - - TRBV19
CASWGEAYTF TGTGCCAGTTGGGGGGAGGCCTACACCTTC TRBJ1-2 once - TRBV4-2
CASSLVFQGALVNNEQFF TGCGCCAGCAGCTTGGTATTCCAGGGGGCCCTAGTGAACAATGAGCAGTTCTTC TRBJ2-1 - TRBD1 TRBV5-1
CASSPSRTGGNTEAFF TGTGCCAGCTCACCCTCCCGGACAGGGGGCAACACTGAAGCTTTCTTT TRBJ1-1 - TRBD1 TRBV18
CASTARGGGQPQHF TGCGCCAGCACAGCTCGTGGGGGCGGACAGCCCCAGCATTTT TRBJ1-5 - - TRBV4-1
CASRTGATDTQYF TGCGCCAGCAGGACTGGGGCGACAGATACGCAGTATTTT TRBJ2-3 - - TRBV5-1
CASSLTRDQPQHF TGTGCCAGCAGCTTAACGAGGGATCAGCCCCAGCATTTT TRBJ1-5 - - TRBV7-2
CASSQYRQGNSPLHF TGTGCCAGCAGCCAATATCGACAGGGGAATTCACCCCTCCACTTT TRBJ1-6 - TRBD1 TRBV3-1/TRBV3-2
CASSLDRRGTEAFF TGTGCCAGCAGCTTAGATAGGCGGGGCACTGAAGCTTTCTTT TRBJ1-1 - - TRBV11-3
CASSPAIANYGYTF TGCGCCAGCAGCCCAGCGATAGCTAACTATGGCTACACCTTC TRBJ1-2 - - TRBV5-1
CASNLSGGGTQYF TGTGCCAGCAACCTGAGCGGGGGGGGAACGCAGTATTTT TRBJ2-3 - TRBD2 TRBV5-5
CASSARQGSGTGELFF TGCGCCAGCAGCGCCAGACAGGGTTCGGGCACCGGGGAGCTGTTTTTT TRBJ2-2 - TRBD1 TRBV4-3
CASSPGGQRTGELFF TGCGCCAGCTCTCCCGGGGGACAGAGAACCGGGGAGCTGTTTTTT TRBJ2-2 - - TRBV4-1
CASGRPKNEKLFF TGTGCCAGCGGGAGACCGAAAAATGAAAAACTGTTTTTT TRBJ1-4 - - TRBV27
CASSASWGLRDYGYTF TGTGCCAGTAGTGCCTCCTGGGGGCTGCGAGACTATGGCTACACCTTC TRBJ1-2 - - TRBV19
CASSSPIPEGGYTF TGTGCCAGCAGCTCCCCCATACCGGAGGGGGGCTACACCTTC TRBJ1-2 - - TRBV7-2
CASSSIRTGTYGYTF TGTGCCAGCAGTTCAATTCGGACAGGGACCTATGGCTACACCTTC TRBJ1-2 once TRBD1 TRBV6-5
CASSPGGIGNTIYF TGCGCCAGCAGCCCGGGGGGAATTGGAAACACCATATATTTT TRBJ1-3 - - TRBV4-1
CASSWRLDTSNYGYTF TGTGCCAGCAGCTGGAGACTGGACACCTCTAACTATGGCTACACCTTC TRBJ1-2 - - TRBV5-5
CAWRGGGAVTGELFF TGTGCCTGGAGAGGTGGGGGGGCTGTCACCGGGGAGCTGTTTTTT TRBJ2-2 - - TRBV30